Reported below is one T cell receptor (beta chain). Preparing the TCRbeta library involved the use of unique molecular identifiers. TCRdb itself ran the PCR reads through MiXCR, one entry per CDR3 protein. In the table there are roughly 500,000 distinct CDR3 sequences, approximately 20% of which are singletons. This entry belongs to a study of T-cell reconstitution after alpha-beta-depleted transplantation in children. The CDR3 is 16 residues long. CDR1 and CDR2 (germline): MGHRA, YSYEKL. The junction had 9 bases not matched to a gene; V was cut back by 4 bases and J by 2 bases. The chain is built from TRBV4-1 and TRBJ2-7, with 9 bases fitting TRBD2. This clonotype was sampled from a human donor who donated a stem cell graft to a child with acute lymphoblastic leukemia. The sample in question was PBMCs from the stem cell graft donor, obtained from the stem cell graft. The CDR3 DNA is TGCGCCAGCAGCCTTGCATTAGCGGGAGCTCCCTACGAGCAGTACTTC. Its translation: CASSLALAGAPYEQYF.